The subject of this entry is one TCR beta chain. The conserved final phenylalanine or tryptophan is absent from the CDR3, which likely points to a read error. The source material, RNA transcripts, was used to amplify TCR beta CDR3 regions. A set of HTBI primers served as the primers for a first-round RT-PCR of the TCR CDR3. TCRdb redid the calling of the multiplex PCR reads with MiXCR, one entry per CDR3 protein. The table has 400,000 or so distinct CDR3 sequences, around an eighth seen once. Trimming stripped 0 bases from V and 1 base from J, with 15 bases between. CDR3 length: 17 residues. The V gene's germline CDR1 is ENHRY and CDR2 SYGVKD. The data were taken from a study of T cells in Graves' hyperthyroidism and ophthalmopathy. Ophthalmopathy patients all had a Clinical Activity Score of at least 3, a NOSPECS grade of at least 4 and disease under 3 months old. The PBMCs were taken from more than 8 ml of fresh peripheral blood.

The chain has TRBV10-3 and TRBJ2-5; D might be TRBD2 (6 bases). The source of this sequence is a man aged 45 to 65 with Graves' ophthalmopathy. Input material: blood. CDR3 DNA: TGTGCCATCAGTGAGTCGATGGGTGCGGGATCCCAAGAGACCCAGTACCTC. Translation gives CAISESMGAGSQETQYL.